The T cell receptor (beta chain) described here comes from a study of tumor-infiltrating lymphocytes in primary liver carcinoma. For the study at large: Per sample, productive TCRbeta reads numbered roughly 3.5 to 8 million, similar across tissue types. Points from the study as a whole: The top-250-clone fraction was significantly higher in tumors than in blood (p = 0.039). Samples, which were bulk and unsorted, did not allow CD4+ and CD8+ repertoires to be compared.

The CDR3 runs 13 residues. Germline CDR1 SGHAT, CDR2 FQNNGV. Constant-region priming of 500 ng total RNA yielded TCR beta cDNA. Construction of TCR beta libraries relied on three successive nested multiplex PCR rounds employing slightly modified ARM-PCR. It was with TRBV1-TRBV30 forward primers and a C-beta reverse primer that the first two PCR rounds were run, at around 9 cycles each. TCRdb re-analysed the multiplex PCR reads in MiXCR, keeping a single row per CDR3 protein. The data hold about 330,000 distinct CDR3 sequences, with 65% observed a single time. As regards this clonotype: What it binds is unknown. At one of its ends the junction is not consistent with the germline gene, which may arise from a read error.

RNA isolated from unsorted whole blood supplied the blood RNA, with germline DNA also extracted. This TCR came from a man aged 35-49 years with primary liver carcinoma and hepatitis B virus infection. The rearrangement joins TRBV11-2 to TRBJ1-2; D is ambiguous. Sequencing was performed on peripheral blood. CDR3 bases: TGTGTCAGCAGCTTAGTCCCCCCGTATGGCTACACGTTC. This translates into CVSSLVPPYGYTF.